The 27 T cell receptor beta chains given below trace back to one sample, sequenced in a study of CD8+CD57+ T cells in acquired aplastic anemia. Patients picked for sequencing had shown CD8+CD57+ cell expansion detected by flow cytometry. It was genomic DNA that served as the template for profiling TCR beta VDJ and CDR3. MiXCR was run by TCRdb on the reads, yielding one entry per CDR3 protein. Of approximately 80,000 distinct CDR3 sequences in the sample, about three quarters were seen once. The sample comprised sorted CD4+, CD8+, or CD8+CD57+ T cells (not recorded which) from PBMCs. The source of these receptors is a human donor with aplastic anemia.

The chain is built from TRBV6-5 and TRBJ2-2; possibly TRBD2 for D (5 bases). The CDR3 runs 15 residues. The germline V gene encodes CDR1 MNHEY and CDR2 SVGAGI. Trimming pared 2 bases from V and 6 bases from J, leaving 13 bases between. The CDR3 loop is CASSYSGTSSGELFF. The DNA of the CDR3 is TGTGCCAGCAGTTACAGCGGAACTTCATCCGGGGAGCTGTTTTTT.

The chain links TRBV12-3 or TRBV12-4 to TRBJ2-1, with 7 bases fitting TRBD2. V was clipped by 3 bases and J by 7 bases; unmatched bases: 9. CDR3 size: 15 residues. The CDR3 nucleotides read TGTGCCAGCAGTTTGGAGGGAGGGCCCTCGAATGAGCAGTTCTTC. Its translation is CASSLEGGPSNEQFF.

This chain uses TRBV9 with TRBJ2-1; D not certain. CDR3 size: 15 residues. From germline, CDR1 is SGDLS and CDR2 YYNGEE. Trimming took off 0 bases at V and 4 bases at J, with 11 bases between the two ends. CDR3 loop: CASSVEWQPYNEQFF. In DNA, the CDR3 is TGTGCCAGCAGCGTAGAATGGCAGCCGTACAATGAGCAGTTCTTC. The full variable domain, completed using reference TRBV9 and TRBJ2-1, is DSGVTQTPKHLITATGQRVTLRCSPRSGDLSVYWYQQSLDQGLQFLIQYYNGEERAKGNILERFSAQQFPDLHSELNLSSLELGDSALYFCASSVEWQPYNEQFFGPGTRLTVL.

V usage is TRBV19 and J usage is TRBJ1-5; D gene unclear. Trimming took off 4 bases at V and 5 bases at J, with 9 bases between the two ends. The germline V gene encodes CDR1 LNHDA and CDR2 SQIVND (reference sequence). The CDR3 loop spans 13 amino acids. The CDR3, as DNA: TGTGCCAGTAGTAAAGCGAGGGATCAGCCCCAGCATTTT. Residues: CASSKARDQPQHF.

Worth noting for this clonotype: A junction boundary mismatches the germline segment, possibly from a read error. The V and J genes are TRBV5-1 and TRBJ2-7, with TRBD2 matching over 12 bases. CDR3 length: 15 amino acids. CDR1 and CDR2 from the germline V gene are SGHRS and YFSETQ. In DNA, the CDR3 is TGTGCCAGCAGCTTGACTAGCGGGAGACAGGACGAGCAGTACTTC. It specifies CASSLTSGRQDEQYF.

The genes are TRBV25-1 and TRBJ2-3; no clear D. With 2 bases removed from V and 0 bases from J, the gap between germline ends came to 9 bases. The germline V gene has CDR1 MGHDK and CDR2 SYGVNS. The CDR3 spans 15 residues. As DNA, the CDR3 is TGTGCCAGCAGTGAACGTGCAGTGAGCACAGATACGCAGTATTTT. Translation gives CASSERAVSTDTQYF.

The V gene is TRBV7-9, the J gene TRBJ2-2, with no clear D. Germline lookup yields CDR1 SEHNR and CDR2 FQNEAQ (reference sequence). With 3 bases removed from V and 1 base from J, the gap between germline ends came to 12 bases. This CDR3 spans 16 amino acids. The CDR3 nucleotides are TGTGCCAGCAGCTTGAGGCTAGACGGGAACACCGGGGAGCTGTTTTTT. Protein product: CASSLRLDGNTGELFF.

The chain couples TRBV2 to TRBJ1-5, with TRBD1 matching 10 bases. V was clipped by 7 bases and J by 2 bases; unmatched bases: 5. Germline values: CDR1 SNHLY, CDR2 FYNNEI. The CDR3 loop spans 15 amino acids. As DNA, the CDR3 is TGTGCCAGCAAATCGACAGGGGGCGGCAATCAGCCCCAGCATTTT. Translated, it gives CASKSTGGGNQPQHF.

The rearrangement links TRBV2 to TRBJ2-7; D possibly corresponds to TRBD1 (5 bases). Trimming removed 4 bases at V and 5 bases at J, with 12 bases between. This CDR3 spans 13 amino acids. The germline CDR1 and CDR2 sequences are SNHLY and FYNNEI. The CDR3 nucleotides are TGTGCCAGCAGTGTTGCAGGGTGGCACGAGCAGTACTTC. Encoded protein: CASSVAGWHEQYF.

Only one count was recorded for this clonotype. V usage is TRBV9 and J usage is TRBJ1-1; no firm D call. Germline values: CDR1 SGDLS, CDR2 YYNGEE. This CDR3 is 16 amino acids long. V was shortened by 0 bases and J by 0 bases, with 12 bases between the two germline ends. The CDR3 DNA reads as TGTGCCAGCAGCGTAGCGGGAGAAGGGCTGAACACTGAAGCTTTCTTT. It is translated as CASSVAGEGLNTEAFF.

This clonotype was observed once. The chain links TRBV7-9 to TRBJ1-2; TRBD1 aligns across 7 bases. Looked up from germline, CDR1 is SEHNR and CDR2 is FQNEAQ (reference sequence). J was trimmed by 4 bases and V by 5 bases; bases with no gene match: 4. The CDR3 has 13 amino acids. This chain's CDR3 is CASSRDRAYGYTF. For the CDR3, the DNA is TGTGCCAGCAGCCGAGACAGGGCCTATGGCTACACCTTC. Using reference TRBV7-9 and TRBJ1-2 for the parts outside the CDR3, the full variable domain is DTGVSQNPRHKITKRGQNVTFRCDPISEHNRLYWYRQTLGQGPEFLTYFQNEAQLEKSRLLSDRFSAERPKGSFSTLEIQRTEQGDSAMYLCASSRDRAYGYTFGSGTRLTVV.

The chain employs TRBV19 and TRBJ2-5, with a possible D match to TRBD1 (5 bases). The CDR3 sequence is 14 residues long. Trimming stripped 5 bases from V and 4 bases from J, with 14 bases between. Germline V gene data show CDR1 as LNHDA and CDR2 as SQIVND (reference sequence). The CDR3 sequence: CASSVQGEVETQYF. DNA of the CDR3: TGTGCCAGTAGTGTTCAGGGTGAGGTAGAGACCCAGTACTTC.

The chain recombines TRBV19 with TRBJ2-7; D may be TRBD1 (5 bases). Germline assignment: CDR1 LNHDA and CDR2 SQIVND (reference sequence). V shed 1 base and J shed 6 bases, with 10 bases lying between them. The CDR3 loop spans 13 amino acids. This chain's CDR3 is CASSIAGSAEQYF. CDR3 in DNA: TGTGCCAGTAGTATAGCAGGGTCCGCCGAGCAGTACTTC.

This clonotype was seen a handful of times. J is TRBJ1-5 and V is TRBV24-1, with 7 nucleotides matching TRBD1. The V and J ends lost 3 bases and 3 bases, in that order; junction bases with no gene match: 4. CDR3 length: 15 amino acids. From germline, CDR1 is KGHDR and CDR2 SFDVKD. Here the CDR3 reads CATSDRDSSNQPQHF. The CDR3 region has the DNA TGTGCCACCAGTGATCGGGACAGTTCCAATCAGCCCCAGCATTTT.

This clonotype was observed a few times. This chain links TRBV7-9 with TRBJ1-1; no clear D. The CDR3 spans 14 residues. The V end lost 1 base, the J end lost 2 bases, and 8 bases lay between the germline ends. The germline V gene has CDR1 SEHNR and CDR2 FQNEAQ (reference sequence). The CDR3, as DNA: TGTGCCAGCAGCTTAGGGACGGCTAACACTGAAGCTTTCTTT. Its translation: CASSLGTANTEAFF.

Only a few counts were recorded for this clonotype. The chain joins TRBV29-1 to TRBJ1-6, with D possibly being TRBD1 (5 bases). Trimming removed 5 bases at V and 7 bases at J, with 12 bases between. CDR1 and CDR2 (germline): SQVTM, ANQGSEA. This CDR3 contains 13 residues. The CDR3 nucleotides read TGCAGCGTTTTGGAGGGGAGCAATTCACCCCTCCACTTT. Translation gives CSVLEGSNSPLHF.

The chain combines TRBV29-1 with TRBJ1-1, with D perhaps TRBD1 (6 bases). Germline loops: CDR1 SQVTM, CDR2 ANQGSEA. This CDR3 spans 13 amino acids. The V gene lost 6 bases and the J gene lost 5 bases, with 16 bases spanning the gap. This chain's CDR3 is CSVHRDGVTEAFF. Written as DNA, the CDR3 is TGCAGCGTCCACAGGGACGGGGTGACTGAAGCTTTCTTT.

Note on this clonotype: A much larger clone differs by one base, so this may be a read error. The J gene is TRBJ2-7, the V gene TRBV30; no clear D. Trimming cost V 4 bases and J 3 bases, with 16 bases left between them. The germline gives CDR1 GTSNPN, CDR2 SVGIG (reference sequence). The CDR3 covers 14 residues. The CDR3 DNA reads TGTGCCTGGACTAATACCGACTGGTTCTACGAGCAGTACTTC. Amino acid sequence: CAWTNTDWFYEQYF.

This sequence joins TRBV7-8 and TRBJ2-5; TRBD2 is a possible D gene (5 bases). CDR3 size: 16 residues. CDR1 is SGHVS, CDR2 FQNEAQ, per germline. Trimming took off 5 bases at V and 5 bases at J, with 21 bases between the two ends. The CDR3 here is CASSPEVAISWETQYF. CDR3 sequence (DNA): TGTGCCAGCAGCCCCGAGGTAGCGATATCGTGGGAGACCCAGTACTTC.

V and J are TRBV11-1 and TRBJ2-1; 11 nucleotides match TRBD2. Trimming at V came to 7 bases and at J to 15 bases, leaving 17 bases not matched to a gene. CDR1 SGHAT and CDR2 FQDESV come from the germline V gene (reference sequence). The CDR3 runs to 15 residues. The CDR3: CASTLPGLAVNQGFF. CDR3 coding DNA: TGTGCCAGCACCCTGCCGGGACTAGCGGTCAACCAGGGGTTCTTC.

The rearrangement joins TRBV10-3 to TRBJ2-3; D unresolved. With 2 bases removed from V and 2 bases from J, the gap between germline ends came to 5 bases. The CDR3 is 13 amino acids. Germline values: CDR1 ENHRY, CDR2 SYGVKD. For the CDR3, the DNA is TGTGCCATCAGTGAGAGCGACACAGATACGCAGTATTTT. Protein sequence: CAISESDTDTQYF.

The chain links TRBV24-1 to TRBJ2-1; tentatively, D is TRBD1 or TRBD2 (5 bases each). V was shortened by 6 bases and J by 9 bases, with 23 bases between the two germline ends. Germline-derived CDR1 and CDR2 are KGHDR and SFDVKD. The CDR3 has 16 residues. The CDR3 reads CATSRPAERGRGEQFF. The CDR3 DNA follows: TGTGCCACCAGTCGTCCAGCGGAGAGGGGTCGGGGTGAGCAGTTCTTC.

The gene calls are TRBV19 and TRBJ1-5, with D possibly TRBD1 on 6 matching bases. The germline V gene has CDR1 LNHDA and CDR2 SQIVND (reference sequence). This CDR3 has 17 residues. Trimming stripped 8 bases from V and 6 bases from J, with 26 bases between. As DNA, the CDR3 is TGTGCCAGTCACTCCGGTAACAGGGAAGGTTGGGGTCAGCCCCAGCATTTT. Residues: CASHSGNREGWGQPQHF. Looking up the rest from reference TRBV19 and TRBJ1-5 gives the full variable domain: DGGITQSPKYLFRKEGQNVTLSCEQNLNHDAMYWYRQDPGQGLRLIYYSQIVNDFQKGDIAEGYSVSREKKESFPLTVTSAQKNPTAFYLCASHSGNREGWGQPQHFGDGTRLSIL.

This clonotype has a handful of counts. This chain joins TRBV2 and TRBJ2-5; D is uncertain. The length of the CDR3 is 10 residues. V was cut by 6 bases and J by 6 bases, with 5 bases left in between. Germline V CDR1 and CDR2: SNHLY, FYNNEI. The CDR3 DNA sequence: TGTGCCAGCAGGGAGAAGACCCAGTACTTC. Protein product: CASREKTQYF.

This clonotype has just a few counts. The chain is built from TRBV5-5 and TRBJ2-7; D gene ambiguous. There are 13 residues in the CDR3. V was trimmed by 4 bases and J by 7 bases, leaving 15 bases between them. CDR1 and CDR2 (germline): SGHKS, YYEKEE (reference sequence). CDR3 sequence reads: CASSDPNLREQYF. As DNA, the CDR3 is TGTGCCAGCAGCGACCCCAATCTCCGGGAGCAGTACTTC.

The rearrangement links TRBV5-8 to TRBJ2-7; the match to TRBD1 covers 7 bases. The CDR3 runs 14 residues. J lost 3 bases, V lost 4 bases, and 7 bases had no gene match. Germline V gene lookup returns CDR1 SGHTS and CDR2 YDEGEE. The CDR3 DNA reads TGTGCCAGCAGCCACAACAGGGGAATCTACGAGCAGTACTTC. Protein product: CASSHNRGIYEQYF.

The chain has TRBV10-2 and TRBJ1-1; weak D call: TRBD1 (5 bases). The CDR3 is made up of 11 amino acids. V shed 3 bases and J shed 8 bases, with 7 bases lying between them. Germline CDR1 WSHSY, CDR2 SAAADI. The CDR3 region is CASSDGAEAFF. For the CDR3, the DNA is TGCGCCAGCAGTGATGGGGCCGAAGCTTTCTTT.